This T cell receptor (beta chain) was sequenced in a study of cytomegalovirus exposure and HLA in healthy donors. General study results and limits: TCR beta sequences numbering around 15,000 were associated with HLA alleles at 0.05 false discovery rate in a later analysis. What was likely a sequencing artifact was a cluster of highly shared sequence variants. The Asian-associated ancestry cluster reportedly had fewer N-insertions than the approximately 700-donor mean in a later analysis.

Concerning this clone itself: The antigen is not known.

The PCR employed 60 Vbeta primers together with 13 Jbeta primers. Measured with immunoSEQ multiplex PCR; TCRdb has only the in-frame clones, and not every one. The sample contains just under 45,000 clones, 51% of which appear only once. V lost 11 bases, J lost 4 bases, and 18 bases lay in between. The CDR3 sequence is 14 residues long. CDR1 is SNHLY and CDR2 is FYNNEI in the germline V gene. The receptor was isolated from a man between 60 and 70 years old in good health and CMV-seronegative. Sequencing was carried out using PBMCs. The V gene is TRBV2, the J gene TRBJ1-5; TRBD1 is a possible D gene (6 bases). The chain's CDR3 is CAGQKGGQNQPQHF. The CDR3 nucleotides are TGTGCCGGACAAAAGGGGGGGCAGAATCAGCCCCAGCATTTT.